Listed below are T cell receptor beta chains from one sample, sequenced in a study of blood T cell repertoires in COVID-19. The method was immunoSEQ multiplex PCR; TCRdb's version includes in-frame clones alone and lacks a portion of them. The data show some 42,000 clones, roughly three quarters seen once. Material for sequencing was peripheral blood. These receptors were taken from a man older than 75 with acute or convalescent COVID-19. CDR3s include the opening cysteine and the closing phenylalanine or tryptophan. The order of the fields is D gene, clone size, V gene, J gene, CDR3 DNA, CDR3 protein. D genes are given only for firm matches. Size is omitted from some rows. Given values are once, few, many or a class for expanded clones.

d_call: TRBD2; clone_size: -; v_call: TRBV19; j_call: TRBJ2-3; cdr3_nt: TGTGCCAGTAGTATGGGGACTAGCCTGGCAGATACGCAGTATTTT; cdr3_aa: CASSMGTSLADTQYF
d_call: TRBD1; clone_size: -; v_call: TRBV19; j_call: TRBJ1-5; cdr3_nt: TGTGCCAGTACCCCTGCTAGGGGGCTCGGCAATCAGCCCCAGCATTTT; cdr3_aa: CASTPARGLGNQPQHF
d_call: TRBD2; clone_size: -; v_call: TRBV11-2; j_call: TRBJ2-2; cdr3_nt: TGTGCCAGCAGCAGACTAGCGGGGGGGAACACCGGGGAGCTGTTTTTT; cdr3_aa: CASSRLAGGNTGELFF
d_call: -; clone_size: large; v_call: TRBV19; j_call: TRBJ1-2; cdr3_nt: TGTGCCACCGAGTTCTATGGCTACACCTTC; cdr3_aa: CATEFYGYTF
d_call: -; clone_size: -; v_call: TRBV7-7; j_call: TRBJ1-5; cdr3_nt: TGTGCCAGCAGCTTGGGCCAGAATCAGCCCCAGCATTTT; cdr3_aa: CASSLGQNQPQHF
d_call: -; clone_size: few; v_call: TRBV28; j_call: TRBJ2-3; cdr3_nt: TGTGCCAGCAGTTTAAATCCTAGCTCTAGCACAGATACGCAGTATTTT; cdr3_aa: CASSLNPSSSTDTQYF
d_call: TRBD2; clone_size: -; v_call: TRBV7-2; j_call: TRBJ2-1; cdr3_nt: TGTGCCAGCAGCTTAGCGACTAGCGTCTCCTACAATGAGCAGTTCTTC; cdr3_aa: CASSLATSVSYNEQFF
d_call: TRBD2; clone_size: once; v_call: TRBV7-8; j_call: TRBJ2-3; cdr3_nt: TGTGCCAGCAGCCGAGGACTAGCGGGGGGGCTAACAGATACGCAGTATTTT; cdr3_aa: CASSRGLAGGLTDTQYF
d_call: TRBD1; clone_size: few; v_call: TRBV3-1/TRBV3-2; j_call: TRBJ2-7; cdr3_nt: TGTGCCAGCAGCCCTTGGACAGGGGGCTACGAGCAGTACTTC; cdr3_aa: CASSPWTGGYEQYF
d_call: -; clone_size: once; v_call: TRBV7-2; j_call: TRBJ1-2; cdr3_nt: TGTGCCAGCAACCTCCCGGGGGACTATGGCTACACCTTC; cdr3_aa: CASNLPGDYGYTF
d_call: TRBD2; clone_size: -; v_call: TRBV3-1/TRBV3-2; j_call: TRBJ2-3; cdr3_nt: TGTGCCAGCAGCCAGGCCGGGACTAGATACACAGATACGCAGTATTTT; cdr3_aa: CASSQAGTRYTDTQYF
d_call: -; clone_size: -; v_call: TRBV27; j_call: TRBJ1-1; cdr3_nt: TGTGCCAGCAGTCCCCCGGGAGGGCGGGGGAACACTGAAGCTTTCTTT; cdr3_aa: CASSPPGGRGNTEAFF
d_call: TRBD2; clone_size: -; v_call: TRBV5-1; j_call: TRBJ2-1; cdr3_nt: TGCGCCAGCAGCTCTCAGGTTAGCGGGGGGGCCGGTGAGCAGTTCTTC; cdr3_aa: CASSSQVSGGAGEQFF
d_call: TRBD1; clone_size: few; v_call: TRBV3-1/TRBV3-2; j_call: TRBJ1-1; cdr3_nt: TGTGCCAGCAGCCACCTAGGACAGGGGGGCACTGAAGCTTTCTTT; cdr3_aa: CASSHLGQGGTEAFF
d_call: TRBD1; clone_size: once; v_call: TRBV19; j_call: TRBJ1-4; cdr3_nt: TGTGCCAGTAGCCCGAGGACAGGGTGGGAAAAACTGTTTTTT; cdr3_aa: CASSPRTGWEKLFF
d_call: TRBD2; clone_size: -; v_call: TRBV28; j_call: TRBJ2-7; cdr3_nt: TGTGCCAGCAGTCCGTTGTCGGGACTAAGGAACGAGCAGTACTTC; cdr3_aa: CASSPLSGLRNEQYF
d_call: TRBD1; clone_size: few; v_call: TRBV28; j_call: TRBJ1-1; cdr3_nt: TGTGCCAGCAGTTTATTTCAGGGACAGGGGGGGATCGCTGAAGCTTTCTTT; cdr3_aa: CASSLFQGQGGIAEAFF
d_call: -; clone_size: -; v_call: TRBV7-3; j_call: TRBJ1-1; cdr3_nt: TGTGCCAGCAGCTTAACAGGAGGCAACACTGAAGCTTTCTTT; cdr3_aa: CASSLTGGNTEAFF
d_call: -; clone_size: -; v_call: TRBV5-1; j_call: TRBJ2-7; cdr3_nt: TGCGCCAGCAGCTTAAGAGGGAGGGAGCAGTACTTC; cdr3_aa: CASSLRGREQYF
d_call: TRBD1; clone_size: -; v_call: TRBV18; j_call: TRBJ1-2; cdr3_nt: TGTGCCAGCTCACGGGACCGAGGGGGCGCCGATGGCTACACCTTC; cdr3_aa: CASSRDRGGADGYTF
d_call: TRBD1; clone_size: -; v_call: TRBV28; j_call: TRBJ2-2; cdr3_nt: TGTGCCAGCAGTCCCCCTTGGACAGGAGGAACCGGGGAGCTGTTTTTT; cdr3_aa: CASSPPWTGGTGELFF
d_call: TRBD1; clone_size: -; v_call: TRBV5-1; j_call: TRBJ1-2; cdr3_nt: TGCGCCAGCAGCTTTACAGGGGGCGCGGGTGGCTACACCTTC; cdr3_aa: CASSFTGGAGGYTF
d_call: TRBD1; clone_size: -; v_call: TRBV19; j_call: TRBJ1-1; cdr3_nt: TGTGCCACTAGGACAGGGTATTTCACTGAAGCTTTCTTT; cdr3_aa: CATRTGYFTEAFF
d_call: TRBD1; clone_size: once; v_call: TRBV5-1; j_call: TRBJ1-6; cdr3_nt: TGCGCCAGCAGCTTGGGGGACAGTAATTCACCCCTCCACTTT; cdr3_aa: CASSLGDSNSPLHF
d_call: TRBD2; clone_size: -; v_call: TRBV20-1; j_call: TRBJ2-3; cdr3_nt: TGCAGTGCTAGTGGGCTAGCGGGAGGCACAGATACGCAGTATTTT; cdr3_aa: CSASGLAGGTDTQYF
d_call: -; clone_size: -; v_call: TRBV7-3; j_call: TRBJ1-6; cdr3_nt: TGTGCCAGCAGCCAACTTCCCCAGGTCTCCCCTAATTCACCCCTCCACTTT; cdr3_aa: CASSQLPQVSPNSPLHF